Each of the 21 T cell receptor beta chains below was sequenced from the same sample in a study of blood T cells in healthy people across ages (dated by TCRdb to between 2014 and 2017). Libraries came from 5' RACE. Sequencing was carried out with an Illumina HiSeq 2500. A second PCR of roughly 7 to 11 cycles was performed with a sample-barcoded 5' primer and a J-beta primer mix. TCRdb redid the processing of the public reads, applying fastp at Q25 and MiXCR, and retained in-frame beta chains. CDR3 protein duplicates are merged, each entry listing the most common genes and DNA. The sample has 800,000 to 950,000 distinct CDR3 sequences on record, around 48% of them singletons. The top ten hold under 15% of the sample. Input material: blood. All receptors derive from a man aged 25 to 40 in good health.

The chain carries TRBV27 and TRBJ2-3; unclear D gene. Germline V gene lookup returns CDR1 MNHEY and CDR2 SMNVEV (reference sequence). The CDR3 contains 15 residues. V lost 5 bases, J lost 5 bases, and 17 bases lay in between. CDR3 bases: TGTGCCAGCAGTATCCACCGTGAAACGCAAGATACGCAGTATTTT. Translation: CASSIHRETQDTQYF.

In this sample, this clonotype turned up a few times. The chain joins TRBV20-1 to TRBJ2-7, with D hard to call. The end of the DNA fits TRBJ2-5 better, so the J call may be wrong. This CDR3 has 13 residues. CDR1 and CDR2 from the germline V gene are DFQATT and SNEGSKA (reference sequence). The CDR3 loop is CSAASQAGETQYF. CDR3 bases: TGCAGTGCTGCCAGCCAGGCAGGAGAGACCCAGTACTTC.

The V gene is TRBV7-3, the J gene TRBJ1-6; the D gene is possibly TRBD1 (5 bases). V was clipped by 2 bases and J by 0 bases, with 8 bases between them. CDR1 and CDR2 from the germline V gene are SGHTA and FQGTGA. This CDR3 comprises 16 residues. For the CDR3, the DNA is TGTGCCAGCAGCTTACAGGGTCCCTCCTATAATTCACCCCTCCACTTT. It yields the protein CASSLQGPSYNSPLHF.

Note on this clonotype: A read error may account for a junction end that differs from germline. The chain recombines TRBV3-1 with TRBJ1-2; unclear D gene. Germline values: CDR1 LGHDT, CDR2 YNNKEL (reference sequence). This CDR3 has 13 amino acids. The CDR3 DNA is TGTGCCTGCAGCCAAGACCGGGGATATGGCTACACCTTC. This codes for CACSQDRGYGYTF.

The CDR3 DNA is TGTGCCAGCAGTGAATTGGCGGGGGGGTACACAGATACGCAGTATTTT. It translates to CASSELAGGYTDTQYF. The chain carries TRBV6-1 and TRBJ2-3; 9 bases match TRBD2. Unmatched junction bases numbered 5, after V lost 2 bases and J lost 2 bases. Looked up from germline, CDR1 is MNHNS and CDR2 is SASEGT. This CDR3 has 16 amino acids.

The chain uses TRBV7-2 and TRBJ2-1; D possibly corresponds to TRBD2 (5 bases). The V end lost 5 bases, the J end lost 10 bases, and 15 bases lay between the germline ends. The CDR3 spans 13 residues. Germline values: CDR1 SGHTA, CDR2 FQGNSA. The DNA of the CDR3 is TGTGCCAGCAGCCCCGCTAGGGAGAGCGAGCAGTTCTTC. This encodes CASSPARESEQFF.

The genes are TRBV7-9 and TRBJ1-6; 9 positions agree with TRBD1. The CDR3 spans 16 residues. V shed 5 bases and J 9 bases; nucleotides not matched to a gene: 11. Germline V gene data show CDR1 as SEHNR and CDR2 as FQNEAQ (reference sequence). CDR3 residues: CASSMHGQGFGSPLHF. The DNA of the CDR3 is TGTGCCAGCAGCATGCACGGACAGGGGTTTGGTTCACCCCTCCACTTT. Full variable domain (rest looked up from reference TRBV7-9 and TRBJ1-6): DTGVSQNPRHKITKRGQNVTFRCDPISEHNRLYWYRQTLGQGPEFLTYFQNEAQLEKSRLLSDRFSAERPKGSFSTLEIQRTEQGDSAMYLCASSMHGQGFGSPLHFGNGTRLTVT.

This rearrangement joins TRBV7-2 to TRBJ2-7, with 11 nucleotides matching TRBD1. The CDR3 covers 18 residues. The germline CDR1 and CDR2 sequences are SGHTA and FQGNSA. The J segment lost 2 bases and the V segment lost 5 bases, leaving 14 bases of the junction unmatched. DNA of the CDR3: TGTGCCAGCAGCCCGCGGGACAGGGGGTTTAGGAGCCCCTACGAGCAGTACTTC. This codes for CASSPRDRGFRSPYEQYF. The full variable domain, its missing parts supplied by reference TRBV7-2 and TRBJ2-7, is GAGVSQSPSNKVTEKGKDVELRCDPISGHTALYWYRQSLGQGLEFLIYFQGNSAPDKSGLPSDRFSAERTGGSVSTLTIQRTQQEDSAVYLCASSPRDRGFRSPYEQYFGPGTRLTVT.

The chain links TRBV7-2 to TRBJ2-7; 7 bases fit TRBD1. The V gene end was trimmed by 5 bases and the J gene end by 2 bases; junction bases not matched to a gene: 9. The CDR3 extends over 15 amino acids. The germline gives CDR1 SGHTA, CDR2 FQGNSA. CDR3 protein: CASSQEPGQTYEQYF. DNA of the CDR3: TGTGCCAGCAGCCAAGAACCGGGACAGACCTACGAGCAGTACTTC.

This clonotype was picked up a small number of times. This chain uses TRBV29-1 with TRBJ2-3; TRBD1 or TRBD2 may be the D gene (6 bases each). The V gene's germline CDR1 is SQVTM and CDR2 ANQGSEA. V gave up 3 bases and J gave up 8 bases, with 18 bases separating them. The CDR3 extends over 14 amino acids. The CDR3 protein is CSVDNGGRAGTQYF. The CDR3 DNA reads as TGCAGCGTTGATAACGGGGGCAGGGCAGGTACGCAGTATTTT.

This clonotype has a handful of counts. V gene TRBV25-1 combines with J gene TRBJ1-1, with D unclear. There are 13 residues in the CDR3. V lost 0 bases and J 4 bases, leaving 6 bases between the germline ends. Germline lookup yields CDR1 MGHDK and CDR2 SYGVNS. The CDR3 spells CASSEYRATEAFF. The CDR3 region has the DNA TGTGCCAGCAGTGAATACCGGGCCACTGAAGCTTTCTTT.

There are a few counts of this clonotype. This chain joins TRBV6-1 and TRBJ1-2; 9 bases map to TRBD1. The germline V gene has CDR1 MNHNS and CDR2 SASEGT. The CDR3 spans 15 residues. J gave up 5 bases and V 3 bases, and 7 bases lay outside the gene matches. The CDR3 region is CASSEDRGEDYGYTF. The DNA for the CDR3 is TGTGCCAGCAGTGAGGACAGGGGCGAAGATTATGGCTACACCTTC.

This clonotype was seen more than once but under ten times. The rearrangement links TRBV7-9 to TRBJ1-2; D not certain. Germline CDR1 is SEHNR and CDR2 is FQNEAQ (reference sequence). This CDR3 has 14 amino acids. V was cut by 5 bases and J by 5 bases, with 15 bases left in between. CDR3 residues: CASSPPVAEYGYTF. The CDR3 DNA follows: TGTGCCAGCAGCCCACCGGTTGCCGAATATGGCTACACCTTC.

This clonotype was picked up one time. The V and J genes are TRBV11-3 and TRBJ1-2; 8 nucleotides match TRBD1. The CDR3 runs to 16 residues. J gave up 3 bases and V 5 bases, and 11 bases lay outside the gene matches. CDR1 and CDR2 (germline): SGHNT, YENEEA. CDR3 nucleotides: TGTGCCAGCAGCCGCGAGGGCGCAGGGGGCGACTATGGCTACACCTTC. It is translated as CASSREGAGGDYGYTF.

The chain combines TRBV7-2 with TRBJ2-7; TRBD2 is a possible D gene (7 bases). The CDR3 length is 16 residues. CDR1 SGHTA and CDR2 FQGNSA come from the germline V gene. The V end was cut by 1 base, the J end by 3 bases, with 16 bases between. As DNA, the CDR3 is TGTGCCAGCAGCTTAGTCAGGGGAGGGTCCAACTACGAGCAGTACTTC. As protein: CASSLVRGGSNYEQYF.

The V call is TRBV10-3, the J call TRBJ1-1, with D possibly being TRBD1 (5 bases). The CDR3 is made up of 17 amino acids. Germline loops: CDR1 ENHRY, CDR2 SYGVKD. The V and J ends lost 3 bases and 1 base respectively, with 18 bases between them. Here the CDR3 DNA reads TGTGCCATCAGTGAAGAGCCTCTCGGGGGGGGGAACACTGAAGCTTTCTTT. The encoded protein is CAISEEPLGGGNTEAFF.

This clonotype was found a few times. In DNA form, the CDR3 reads TGTGCCAGCAGCCGTTTGACCAGGACAGGGGGTTGGGATGAGCAGTTCTTC. Protein: CASSRLTRTGGWDEQFF. V usage is TRBV7-2 and J usage is TRBJ2-1; TRBD1 aligns across 10 bases. Germline V lookup: CDR1 SGHTA, CDR2 FQGNSA. The CDR3 is 17 amino acids. Trimming cost V 5 bases and J 8 bases; bases outside gene matches: 15.

The chain is built from TRBV20-1 and TRBJ1-6; 9 positions agree with TRBD1. The CDR3 extends over 14 amino acids. The J segment lost 7 bases and the V segment lost 1 base, leaving 2 bases of the junction unmatched. The germline gives CDR1 DFQATT, CDR2 SNEGSKA (reference sequence). CDR3 in amino acids: CSARVGQGNSPLHF. The CDR3, as DNA: TGCAGTGCTAGAGTGGGACAGGGCAATTCACCCCTCCACTTT.

In its sample, this clonotype was seen a few times. In DNA, the CDR3 is TGTGCCAGCAGCATAATGGGGGCGAACAATGAGCAGTTCTTC. Amino acid sequence: CASSIMGANNEQFF. This rearrangement joins TRBV7-3 to TRBJ2-1; tentative D call: TRBD1 (6 bases). This CDR3 has 14 residues. Germline V lookup: CDR1 SGHTA, CDR2 FQGTGA. Trimming pared 5 bases from V and 5 bases from J, leaving 13 bases between.

The CDR3 is CASSKGQGSNSPLHF. For the CDR3, the DNA is TGTGCCAGCAGCAAAGGACAGGGGAGTAATTCACCCCTCCACTTT. The rearrangement links TRBV2 to TRBJ1-6; 9 nucleotides match TRBD1. The CDR3 extends over 15 amino acids. Germline V gene data show CDR1 as SNHLY and CDR2 as FYNNEI. V shed 6 bases and J 6 bases; nucleotides not matched to a gene: 6. Combining the CDR3 with reference TRBV2 and TRBJ1-6 gives the whole variable domain EPEVTQTPSHQVTQMGQEVILRCVPISNHLYFYWYRQILGQKVEFLVSFYNNEISEKSEIFDDQFSVERPDGSNFTLKIRSTKLEDSAMYFCASSKGQGSNSPLHFGNGTRLTVT.

This clonotype was found a few times. The chain combines TRBV12-3 or TRBV12-4 with TRBJ2-5; no reliable D call. V was shortened by 6 bases and J by 7 bases, with 12 bases between the two germline ends. The CDR3 sequence is 12 residues long. CDR3 residues: CASRPTSGTQYF. The CDR3 nucleotides read TGTGCCAGCAGGCCCACCTCGGGGACCCAGTACTTC.